This TCR beta chain came from a study of blood T cell repertoires in COVID-19. Profiled with immunoSEQ multiplex PCR; TCRdb holds only in-frame clones, not every one. The sample lists 25,000 to 35,000 clones, 89% occurring once. Germline loops: CDR1 LGHDT, CDR2 YNNKEL (reference sequence). Trimming took 4 bases from V and 2 from J, leaving 11 bases between them. This CDR3 comprises 14 residues. This TCR came from a human donor with acute or convalescent COVID-19. The donor label of this sample is uncertain. The genes are TRBV3-1 (or the pseudogene TRBV3-2) and TRBJ2-5; TRBD2 might be the D (6 bases). The sample taken for sequencing was peripheral blood. CDR3 DNA sequence: TGTGCCAGCAGCCCGGCGGGGCAACAAGAGACCCAGTACTTC. This sequence encodes CASSPAGQQETQYF.